This T cell receptor beta chain stems from a study of cytotoxic CD8 clonotypes in ibrutinib-treated CLL. Study summary: In all, more than 10 patients were relapsed/refractory, some 14 were treatment-naive and around 17 were IGHV unmutated. Response samples were drawn at a median of around 11 months of treatment, range 6 to 36. General study findings and limits: Shared public clonotypes were rare, and on treatment they either got smaller or stayed the same. Sustained-remission and progressing patients' sampling times differed.

Remarks on this clone: Its target is not known.

Clones were read by immunoSEQ multiplex PCR, and TCRdb kept only the in-frame ones, dropping some. This table has under 200,000 clones, under 90% appearing once. The clonotype comes from a human donor with chronic lymphocytic leukemia. Sequences were derived from PBMCs, sampled after 24 months of ibrutinib treatment.

CDR3 region: CASSPRQERGYTF. The CDR3 coding sequence is TGTGCCAGCAGCCCCCGACAAGAGCGTGGCTACACCTTC. The chain is built from TRBV7-9 and TRBJ1-2; D uncertain. The ends were cut back, 5 bases at V and 7 bases at J, with 14 bases in the middle. CDR3 size: 13 residues. CDR1 and CDR2 (germline): SEHNR, FQNEAQ (reference sequence).